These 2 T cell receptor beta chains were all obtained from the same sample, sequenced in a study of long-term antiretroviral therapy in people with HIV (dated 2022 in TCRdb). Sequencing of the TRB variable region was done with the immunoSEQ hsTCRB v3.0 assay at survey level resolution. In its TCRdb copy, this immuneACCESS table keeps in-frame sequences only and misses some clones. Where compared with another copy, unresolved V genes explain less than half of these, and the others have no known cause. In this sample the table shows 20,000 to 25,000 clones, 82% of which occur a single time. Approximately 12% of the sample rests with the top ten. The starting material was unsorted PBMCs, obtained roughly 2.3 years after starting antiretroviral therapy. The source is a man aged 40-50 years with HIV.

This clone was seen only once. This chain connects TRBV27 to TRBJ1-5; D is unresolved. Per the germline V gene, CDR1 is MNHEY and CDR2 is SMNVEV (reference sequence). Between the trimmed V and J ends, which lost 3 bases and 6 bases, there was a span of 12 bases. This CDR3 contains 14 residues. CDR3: CASSLGPTSQPQHF. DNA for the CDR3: TGTGCCAGCAGTTTGGGCCCAACCTCTCAGCCCCAGCATTTT.

CDR3 bases: TGTGCCAGCAGTGAGGACAGGGTCTCTCTCAATGAAAAACTGTTTTTT. Protein sequence: CASSEDRVSLNEKLFF. The rearrangement joins TRBV6-1 to TRBJ1-4, with 8 bases aligning to TRBD1. CDR1 is MNHNS, CDR2 SASEGT, per germline. The CDR3 totals 16 residues. V lost 3 bases to trimming and J lost 5 bases; unmatched junction nucleotides: 8.